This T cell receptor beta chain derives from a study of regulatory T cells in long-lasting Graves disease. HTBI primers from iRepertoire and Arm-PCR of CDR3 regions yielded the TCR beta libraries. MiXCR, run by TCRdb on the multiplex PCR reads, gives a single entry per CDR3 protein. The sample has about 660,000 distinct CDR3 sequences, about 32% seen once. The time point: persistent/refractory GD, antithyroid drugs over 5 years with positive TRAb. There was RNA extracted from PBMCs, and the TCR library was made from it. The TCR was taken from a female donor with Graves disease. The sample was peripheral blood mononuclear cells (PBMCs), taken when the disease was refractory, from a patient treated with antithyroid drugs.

The CDR3 nucleotides are TGTGCCAGCAGAAAGAAGGGTATCCGGGACAGGGAGATAAACACCATATATTTT. This translates into CASRKKGIRDREINTIYF. The J gene is TRBJ1-3, the V gene TRBV6-1; 9 bases agree with TRBD1. The V gene end was trimmed by 6 bases and the J gene end by 6 bases; junction bases not matched to a gene: 18. Germline V gene data show CDR1 as MNHNS and CDR2 as SASEGT. CDR3 length: 18 amino acids.